The entry that follows covers one TCR beta chain sequence. This specimen belongs to a study of blood T cell repertoires in COVID-19. Clones were read by immunoSEQ multiplex PCR, and TCRdb kept only the in-frame ones, dropping some. This sample yields some 80,000 clones, of which approximately 85% are seen a single time; 9.5% to 13% belongs to the top ten. Seattle's cohort entered during active infection and was followed longitudinally. The V and J ends lost 1 base and 4 bases respectively, with 10 bases between them. Germline CDR1 SEHNR, CDR2 FQNEAQ (reference sequence). The CDR3 is made up of 15 amino acids.

Sequenced sample: peripheral blood. The source of this sequence is a man aged 60-69 years with COVID-19, enrolled during active disease. The V and J genes are TRBV7-9 and TRBJ2-2, with D possibly TRBD1 on 5 matching bases. The CDR3 loop is CASSLETGVTGELFF. As DNA, the CDR3 is TGTGCCAGCAGCTTAGAAACAGGAGTCACCGGGGAGCTGTTTTTT.